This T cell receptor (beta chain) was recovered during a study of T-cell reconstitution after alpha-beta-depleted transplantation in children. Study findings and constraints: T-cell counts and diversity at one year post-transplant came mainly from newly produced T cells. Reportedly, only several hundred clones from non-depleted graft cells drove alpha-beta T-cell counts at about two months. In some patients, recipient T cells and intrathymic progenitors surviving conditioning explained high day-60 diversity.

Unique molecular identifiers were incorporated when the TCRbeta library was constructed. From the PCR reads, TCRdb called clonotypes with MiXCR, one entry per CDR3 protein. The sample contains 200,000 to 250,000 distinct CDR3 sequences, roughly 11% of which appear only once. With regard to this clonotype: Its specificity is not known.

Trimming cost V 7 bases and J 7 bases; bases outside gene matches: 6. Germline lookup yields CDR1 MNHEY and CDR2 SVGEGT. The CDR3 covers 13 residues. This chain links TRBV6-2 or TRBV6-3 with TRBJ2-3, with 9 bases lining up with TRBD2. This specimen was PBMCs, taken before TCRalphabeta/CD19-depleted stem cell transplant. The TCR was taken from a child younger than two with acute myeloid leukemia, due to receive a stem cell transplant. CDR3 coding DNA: TGTGCCAGCAAGCCAGCGGGAGGTTATACGCAGTATTTT. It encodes CASKPAGGYTQYF.